This T cell receptor (beta chain) was documented in a study of T cells expressing NK-cell markers. In germline, CDR1 is SGHTA, CDR2 FQGNSA. This CDR3 is 13 amino acids long. TCRdb derives one entry per CDR3 protein from the 5' RACE reads, leaving out DNA. This listing includes a few hundred thousand distinct CDR3 sequences. The TCR sequence derives from a man between 18 and 69 years old in good health. The chain is built from TRBV7-2 and TRBJ2-1; TCRdb gives TRBD1 as the D gene, but with no DNA this cannot be confirmed. Sequences were obtained from blood T cells: a sorted CD56 or NKG2C T cell subset, CD4+ or CD8+ T cells, or bulk PBMC T cells (not recorded which). The CDR3 loop reads CASSLRQGGEQFF.